The rows below give T cell receptor beta chains drawn from one sample of a study of blood T cell repertoires in COVID-19. Generated by immunoSEQ multiplex PCR, the TCRdb table keeps only in-frame clones and is missing some. The repertoire holds 250,000 to 300,000 clones, with about nine tenths as singletons. The specimen was peripheral blood. Receptors were obtained from a man between 45 and 60 years old with acute or convalescent COVID-19. Both conserved end residues are part of each CDR3. Only some rows state a clone size, as once, few, many or a class for expanded clones.

TRBJ2-5	TRBV3-1/TRBV3-2	once	CASSSRGAGAQETQYF
TRBJ1-5	TRBV28	few	CASSLFFAGTGYGQPQHF
TRBJ2-7	TRBV5-1	-	CASSPPGDEQYF
TRBJ2-4	TRBV7-8	once	CASSSRGGLAKNIQYF
TRBJ1-3	TRBV9	once	CASSPSTGGAAGNTIYF
TRBJ1-5	TRBV7-3	-	CASSFGSNQPQHF
TRBJ1-1	TRBV4-1	-	CASSQIGQGVPKAFF
TRBJ1-1	TRBV7-9	many	CASSSTGQNTEAFF
TRBJ2-7	TRBV18	-	CASSRPGRAFYEQYF
TRBJ2-7	TRBV9	-	CASSVVPSPSTYEQYF
TRBJ2-2	TRBV5-6	-	CASSLQGNTGELFF
TRBJ2-1	TRBV5-4	once	CASSSSRGNEQFF
TRBJ2-5	TRBV11-2	-	CASSLGGGRETQYF
TRBJ1-1	TRBV19	-	CASSWAGENTEAFF
TRBJ2-1	TRBV29-1	-	CSVVVAGSNNEQFF
TRBJ2-1	TRBV30	once	CACTGQGWNEQFF
TRBJ2-7	TRBV6-5	-	CASSYRQGEAYEQYF
TRBJ1-2	TRBV6-4	-	CASSSRQGGGYTF
TRBJ2-3	TRBV19	-	CASKEERWADTQYF
TRBJ2-3	TRBV19	-	CASSIGGGLIVNTQYF
TRBJ2-7	TRBV29-1	-	CSVRTGVNEQYF
TRBJ2-2	TRBV18	-	CASSPGTVNTGELFF
TRBJ1-1	TRBV2	-	CASSGRKNTEAFF
TRBJ2-7	TRBV2	-	CATLGGQGYEQYF
TRBJ2-2	TRBV3-1/TRBV3-2	-	CASSQGGGGANTGELFF
TRBJ1-6	TRBV4-1	-	CASSQDPPRKTRASPLHF
TRBJ2-1	TRBV2	-	CASTVPSTEQFF
TRBJ2-7	TRBV5-1	-	CASSLDGYEQYF
TRBJ1-1	TRBV19	-	CASKQGSTEAFF
TRBJ2-5	TRBV18	-	CASSPVLWASGGQETQYF
TRBJ2-1	TRBV6-5	few	CASSYTPEDFYNEQFF
TRBJ2-4	TRBV21-1	once	CASSKASGGYLAKNIQYF
TRBJ2-7	TRBV27	once	CASSLSGGGEQYF
TRBJ2-7	TRBV21-1	-	CASSKGSGGSSEQYF
TRBJ2-3	TRBV18	-	CASSLGQGGTDTQYF
TRBJ2-7	TRBV5-8	-	CASSFASIPSYEQYF
TRBJ2-3	TRBV5-5	-	CASSLGGIRTDTQYF
TRBJ2-5	TRBV30	-	CAWMTSGAQETQYF
TRBJ1-4	TRBV9	-	CASSQGQGATNEKLFF
TRBJ1-4	TRBV5-1	-	CASSLATGGDEKLFF
TRBJ1-2	TRBV7-9	-	CASSLEPGGNYGYTF
TRBJ1-1	TRBV6-4	-	CASRTGVNTEAFF
TRBJ2-5	TRBV4-2	once	CASSQDLGGGWGENQETQYF
TRBJ1-5	TRBV19	-	CASNTEGKWNQPQHF
TRBJ1-3	TRBV19	-	CASSLQTTGASGNTIYF
TRBJ1-4	TRBV27	-	CASSQQGSRAEKLFF